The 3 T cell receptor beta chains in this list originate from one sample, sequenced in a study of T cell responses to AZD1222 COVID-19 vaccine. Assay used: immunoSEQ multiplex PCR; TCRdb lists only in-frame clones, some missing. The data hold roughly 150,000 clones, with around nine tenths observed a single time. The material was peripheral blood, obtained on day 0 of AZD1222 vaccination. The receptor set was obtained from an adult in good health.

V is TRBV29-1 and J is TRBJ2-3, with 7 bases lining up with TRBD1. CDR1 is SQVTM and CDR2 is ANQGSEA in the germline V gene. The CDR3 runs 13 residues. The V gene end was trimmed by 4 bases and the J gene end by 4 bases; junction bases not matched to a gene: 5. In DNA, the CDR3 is TGCAGCGTTGTTGCAGGGGGTTCAGATACGCAGTATTTT. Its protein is CSVVAGGSDTQYF.

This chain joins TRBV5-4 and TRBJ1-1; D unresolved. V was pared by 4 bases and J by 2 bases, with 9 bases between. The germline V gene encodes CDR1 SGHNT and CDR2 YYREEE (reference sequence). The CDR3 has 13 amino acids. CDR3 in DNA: TGTGCCAGCAGCCCGGGCCTAAACACTGAAGCTTTCTTT. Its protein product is CASSPGLNTEAFF.

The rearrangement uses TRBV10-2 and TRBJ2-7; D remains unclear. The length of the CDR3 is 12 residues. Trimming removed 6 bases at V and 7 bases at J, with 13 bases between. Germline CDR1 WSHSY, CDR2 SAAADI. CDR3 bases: TGCGCCAGCAGGGACCGCGTTCGGGAGCAGTACTTC. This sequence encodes CASRDRVREQYF.